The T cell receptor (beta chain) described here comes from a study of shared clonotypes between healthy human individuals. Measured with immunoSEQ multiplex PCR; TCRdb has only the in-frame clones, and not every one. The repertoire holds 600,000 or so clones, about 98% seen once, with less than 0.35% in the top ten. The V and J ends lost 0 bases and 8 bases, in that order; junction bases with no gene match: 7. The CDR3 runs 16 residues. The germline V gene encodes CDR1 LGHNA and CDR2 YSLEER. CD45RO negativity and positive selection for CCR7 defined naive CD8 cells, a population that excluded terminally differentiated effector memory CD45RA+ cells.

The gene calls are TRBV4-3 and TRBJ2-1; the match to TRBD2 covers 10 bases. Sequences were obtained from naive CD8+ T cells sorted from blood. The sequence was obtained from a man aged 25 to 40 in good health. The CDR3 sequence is CASSQDPSGSIDEQFF. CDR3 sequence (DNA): TGCGCCAGCAGCCAAGATCCTAGCGGGAGTATCGATGAGCAGTTCTTC.